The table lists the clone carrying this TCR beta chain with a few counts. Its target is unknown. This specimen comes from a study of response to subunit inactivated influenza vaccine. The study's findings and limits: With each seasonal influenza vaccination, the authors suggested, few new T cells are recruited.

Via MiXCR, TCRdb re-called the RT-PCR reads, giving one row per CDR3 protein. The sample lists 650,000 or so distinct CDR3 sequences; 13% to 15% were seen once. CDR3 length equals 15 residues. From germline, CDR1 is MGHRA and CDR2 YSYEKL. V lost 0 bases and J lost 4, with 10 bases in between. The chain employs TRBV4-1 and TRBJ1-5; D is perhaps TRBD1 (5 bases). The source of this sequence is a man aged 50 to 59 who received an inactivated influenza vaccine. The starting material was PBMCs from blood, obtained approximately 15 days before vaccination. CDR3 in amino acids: CASSQDGGGNQPQHF. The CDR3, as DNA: TGCGCCAGCAGCCAAGACGGCGGGGGAAATCAGCCCCAGCATTTT.